The sequence of this T cell receptor beta chain was determined in a study of shared clonotypes between healthy human individuals. On the study more broadly: Donors, aged 18 to 49, were a couple of women and a few men. Study conclusions and caveats: Among the subsets, naive ones generally showed larger estimated richness than memory ones.

The repertoire was sequenced with immunoSEQ multiplex PCR; TCRdb's copy has only in-frame clones and lacks some. This table holds around 1.5 million clones, 95% to 99% found once. Germline V gene data show CDR1 as MDHEN and CDR2 as SYDVKM. This CDR3 has 12 residues. Trimming shortened V by 7 bases and J by 5 bases, and 11 bases separated the two germline ends. This clone showed up just once. The antigen remains undetermined. Into CD45RA+ naive and CD45RA-negative memory subsets, the CD4+ cells were split. This TCR came from a man in his thirties or forties in good health. The sample was naive CD4+ T cells sorted from blood. Subset described: CD45RA+ positively selected. The V call is TRBV28, the J call TRBJ1-1; D might be TRBD1 (5 bases). The CDR3 DNA follows: TGTGCCAGCATGGTGGGGGGGACTGAAGCTTTCTTT. This codes for CASMVGGTEAFF.